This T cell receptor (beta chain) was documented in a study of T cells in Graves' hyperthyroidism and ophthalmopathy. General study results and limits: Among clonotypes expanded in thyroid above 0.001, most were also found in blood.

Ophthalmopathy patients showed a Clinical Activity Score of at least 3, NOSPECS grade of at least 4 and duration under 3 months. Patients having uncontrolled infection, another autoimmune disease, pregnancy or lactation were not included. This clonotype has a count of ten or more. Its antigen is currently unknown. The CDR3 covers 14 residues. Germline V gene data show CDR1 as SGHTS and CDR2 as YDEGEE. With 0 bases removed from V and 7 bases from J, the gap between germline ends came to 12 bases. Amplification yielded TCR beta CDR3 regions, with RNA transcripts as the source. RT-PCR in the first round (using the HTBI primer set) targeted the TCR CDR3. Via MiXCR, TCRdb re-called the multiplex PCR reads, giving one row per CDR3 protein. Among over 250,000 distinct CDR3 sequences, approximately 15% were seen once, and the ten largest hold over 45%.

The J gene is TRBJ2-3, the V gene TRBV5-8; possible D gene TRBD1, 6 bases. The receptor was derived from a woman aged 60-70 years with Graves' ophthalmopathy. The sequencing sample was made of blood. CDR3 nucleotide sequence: TGTGCCAGCAGCTTGGCGACTCAGGGGAATACGCAGTATTTT. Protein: CASSLATQGNTQYF.